This T cell receptor beta chain emerged from a study of blood T cells in healthy people across ages. The authors ran a second PCR of roughly 6 to 11 cycles using a sample-barcoded 5' primer and a J-beta primer mix. Via MiXCR, TCRdb re-called the 5' RACE reads, giving one row per CDR3 protein. The repertoire holds fewer than 1,200,000 distinct CDR3 sequences, with around 27% as singletons. Trimming cost V 7 bases and J 5 bases; bases outside gene matches: 10. The CDR3 spans 13 residues. The germline V gene has CDR1 SQVTM and CDR2 ANQGSEA. These data were also reused for a study on T cells of mothers and their children. That source notes: Overlap in related mother-child pairs always slightly exceeded unrelated pairs, never significantly.

The V gene is TRBV29-1, the J gene TRBJ1-1, with 7 bases matching TRBD1. The sequencing input was blood. The receptor was isolated from a girl aged 2 to 9 in good health. Here the CDR3 reads CSAIQGSMTEAFF. CDR3 DNA sequence: TGCAGCGCCATACAGGGGAGTATGACTGAAGCTTTCTTT. The full variable domain, rest sourced from reference TRBV29-1 and TRBJ1-1, is SAVISQKPSRDICQRGTSLTIQCQVDSQVTMMFWYRQQPGQSLTLIATANQGSEATYESGFVIDKFPISRPNLTFSTLTVSNMSPEDSSIYLCSAIQGSMTEAFFGQGTRLTVV.